This TCR beta chain was identified during a study of Ad26.COV2.S vaccination and SARS-CoV-2 variants. The table came from immunoSEQ multiplex PCR; TCRdb's copy has only in-frame clones and leaves some out. The data contain about 450,000 clones, about 88% of them singletons. For this clone: The antigen is not known.

Treatment defined: roughly 20 received Ad26.COV2.S at low or high dose, single or two shots; roughly five received placebo; per-sample allocation not given. Collection of samples fell on day 63 after the first vaccine or placebo injection. CDR1 and CDR2 from the germline V gene are LGHNA and YSLEER. V was trimmed by 0 bases and J by 7 bases, leaving 18 bases between them. This CDR3 has 17 residues. Regarding the study as a whole: Non-spike TCR breadth showed similarity between vaccine and placebo recipients. Reported post-vaccination CD8+ and CD4+ T cell responses to spike showed substantial breadth.

This TCR came from a person aged 18 to 65 who received the Ad26.COV2.S COVID-19 vaccine or a placebo. The chain recombines TRBV4-3 with TRBJ1-4; TRBD1 is a possible D gene (5 bases). Sequenced material: peripheral blood, taken in a trial of Ad26.COV2.S vaccine versus placebo. CDR3 coding DNA: TGCGCCAGCAGCCAAGAAGGGATGGGGGGGGAGGCTGAAAAACTGTTTTTT. It translates to CASSQEGMGGEAEKLFF.